This TCR beta chain was sequenced in a study of T cells in Graves' hyperthyroidism and ophthalmopathy. J gave up 5 bases and V 1 base, and 5 bases lay outside the gene matches. From germline, CDR1 is SGHRS and CDR2 YFSETQ. CDR3 size: 16 residues. This clonotype was seen at least ten times. Its matching antigen is unknown. Amplification of TCR beta CDR3 regions used RNA as the template. The HTBI primer set served for first-round RT-PCR of the TCR CDR3. TCRdb reprocessed the multiplex PCR reads via MiXCR and lists one record per CDR3 protein. Among about 350,000 distinct CDR3 sequences, 19% were seen once, and the ten largest hold approximately 4%. From more than 9.5 ml of fresh peripheral blood, PBMCs were isolated. Study results and limitations: Most clonotypes expanded in thyroid above 0.001 were likewise present in blood.

This receptor was identified in a woman between 18 and 29 years old with Graves' hyperthyroidism. The specimen was blood. V usage is TRBV5-1 and J usage is TRBJ2-2; 10 bases match TRBD2. CDR3 protein: CASSLSSSGGTGELFF. CDR3 nucleotides: TGCGCCAGCAGCTTGAGTTCTAGCGGGGGAACCGGGGAGCTGTTTTTT.